This TCR beta chain was profiled in a study of identifying expanded T cells in peripheral blood. Collection occurred without any documented infections or immune events in donors. A remark on this clone: Its antigen is undetermined.

Losses at the gene ends were 3 bases for V and 1 base for J; bases not matched to a gene: 3. CDR1 WSHSY and CDR2 SAAADI come from the germline V gene. The CDR3 spans 15 residues. Points from the study as a whole: Variance in clone template counts between approximately two-week samples significantly increased with total template count across all healthy donors.

Only in-frame clones appear in the TCRdb table, and some are missing; sequencing was by immunoSEQ multiplex PCR. The sample includes approximately 91,000 clones, about 91% of them seen just once. This sequence originates from a person aged 18 to 75 in good health. V and J are TRBV10-2 and TRBJ2-3; 8 positions agree with TRBD1. Sequencing was done on a sample of blood. CDR3 nucleotides: TGCGCCAGCAGTGAACAGGGGGTGGGCACAGATACGCAGTATTTT. Encoded protein: CASSEQGVGTDTQYF.